This T cell receptor beta chain was recovered during a study of blood T cells in healthy people across ages. Study-wide background: When template switching was applied, about one barcoded beta molecule was captured per two T cells. General study results and limits: The fall in TCR beta diversity per million T cells was roughly linear with age. It was not known whether donors were CMV positive (a possible confounder of expanded clonotype changes).

This clonotype occurred a few times. The antigen is undetermined. The sample providers were healthy Caucasian people from Russia, aged about 6 to 90. Through a sample-barcoded 5' primer and a J-beta primer mix, a second PCR was run for 7 to 11 cycles. In TCRdb, the 5' RACE reads were re-called with MiXCR into one record per CDR3 protein. The data contain under 800,000 distinct CDR3 sequences, roughly 44% of them singletons. The CDR3 extends over 14 amino acids. V was cut by 4 bases and J by 2 bases, with 11 bases left in between. The germline V gene has CDR1 LGHDT and CDR2 YNNKEL (reference sequence). The sequencing sample was made of blood. The chain combines TRBV3-1 with TRBJ2-5; D gene uncertain. The receptor was isolated from a woman aged 60 to 75 in good health. CDR3 sequence reads: CASSLLSTQETQYF. CDR3 DNA sequence: TGTGCCAGCAGCCTCCTCTCGACGCAAGAGACCCAGTACTTC.